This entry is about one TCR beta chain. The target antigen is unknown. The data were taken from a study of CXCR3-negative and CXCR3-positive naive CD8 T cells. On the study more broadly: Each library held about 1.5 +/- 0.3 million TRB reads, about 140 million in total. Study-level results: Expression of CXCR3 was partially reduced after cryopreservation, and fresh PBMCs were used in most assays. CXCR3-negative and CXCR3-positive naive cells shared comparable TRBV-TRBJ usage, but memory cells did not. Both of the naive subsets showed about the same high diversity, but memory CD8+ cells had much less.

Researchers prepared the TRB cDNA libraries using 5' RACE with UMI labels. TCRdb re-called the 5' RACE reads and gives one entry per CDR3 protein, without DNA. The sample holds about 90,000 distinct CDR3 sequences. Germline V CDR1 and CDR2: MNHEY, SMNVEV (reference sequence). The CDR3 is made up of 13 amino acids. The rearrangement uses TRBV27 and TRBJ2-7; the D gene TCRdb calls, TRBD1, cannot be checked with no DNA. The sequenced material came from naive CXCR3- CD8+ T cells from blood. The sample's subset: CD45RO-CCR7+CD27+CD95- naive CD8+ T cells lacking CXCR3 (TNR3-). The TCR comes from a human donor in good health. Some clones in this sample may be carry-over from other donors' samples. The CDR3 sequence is CASKTGLNYEQYF.